This is a list of T cell receptor beta chains from one sample in a study of T cell changes during pregnancy in multiple sclerosis. Clones were read by immunoSEQ multiplex PCR, and TCRdb kept only the in-frame ones, dropping some. Of approximately 69,000 clones in the sample, around nine tenths were seen once. Sequencing used peripheral blood, obtained in the second trimester of pregnancy. All receptors come from a female donor in good health, enrolled as a control in a pregnancy study. Both conserved end residues are part of each CDR3. A D gene is named only where the DNA matches it firmly. The listing skips clone size in some rows; elsewhere it reads once, few, many or a size class.

v_call: TRBV28; cdr3_length: 15; clone_size: NA; d_call: NA; j_call: TRBJ1-4; cdr3_nt: TGTGCCAGCGTCAATCGGGGGGGAAAGAATGAAAAACTGTTTTTT; cdr3_aa: CASVNRGGKNEKLFF
v_call: TRBV18; cdr3_length: 12; clone_size: once; d_call: NA; j_call: TRBJ2-7; cdr3_nt: TGTGCCAGCTCATCGAGCTCCTACGAGCAGTACTTC; cdr3_aa: CASSSSSYEQYF
v_call: TRBV18; cdr3_length: 15; clone_size: NA; d_call: TRBD1; j_call: TRBJ1-4; cdr3_nt: TGTGCCAGCTCCCTCCGGGACAGCTTTAATGAAAAACTGTTTTTT; cdr3_aa: CASSLRDSFNEKLFF
v_call: TRBV4-1; cdr3_length: 19; clone_size: NA; d_call: TRBD1; j_call: TRBJ1-2; cdr3_nt: TGCGCCAGCAGCCTCGGGCGGGCCCGAGCTTCGGGACAGGGTGATGGCTACACCTTC; cdr3_aa: CASSLGRARASGQGDGYTF
v_call: TRBV5-1; cdr3_length: 15; clone_size: NA; d_call: NA; j_call: TRBJ2-7; cdr3_nt: TGCGCCAGCAGCTTGGACGGGTCCTCCTACTACGAGCAGTACTTC; cdr3_aa: CASSLDGSSYYEQYF
v_call: TRBV7-3; cdr3_length: 16; clone_size: NA; d_call: TRBD1; j_call: TRBJ2-1; cdr3_nt: TGTGCCAGCAGCTTATACGGGACAGGGAGCTACAATGAGCAGTTCTTC; cdr3_aa: CASSLYGTGSYNEQFF
v_call: TRBV18; cdr3_length: 18; clone_size: NA; d_call: TRBD1; j_call: TRBJ2-6; cdr3_nt: TGTGCCAGCTCACCCTCGGACAGGAGACCGTCTGGGGCCAACGTCCTGACTTTC; cdr3_aa: CASSPSDRRPSGANVLTF
v_call: TRBV6-5; cdr3_length: 14; clone_size: once; d_call: NA; j_call: TRBJ1-2; cdr3_nt: TGTGCCAGCAGTTACTCGGGAGTCCCCTATGGCTACACCTTC; cdr3_aa: CASSYSGVPYGYTF
v_call: TRBV6-4; cdr3_length: 17; clone_size: NA; d_call: TRBD1; j_call: TRBJ1-6; cdr3_nt: TGTGCCAGCACCGGACAGGGAAATCCCTCCTATAATTCACCCCTCCACTTT; cdr3_aa: CASTGQGNPSYNSPLHF
v_call: TRBV6-6; cdr3_length: 15; clone_size: NA; d_call: TRBD1; j_call: TRBJ1-2; cdr3_nt: TGTGCCAGTCGGGACAGGTCCCTATATTCCTATGGCTACACCTTC; cdr3_aa: CASRDRSLYSYGYTF
v_call: TRBV7-9; cdr3_length: 13; clone_size: NA; d_call: TRBD1; j_call: TRBJ1-1; cdr3_nt: TGTGCCAGCAGCGACAGGGCTTTCACTGAAGCTTTCTTT; cdr3_aa: CASSDRAFTEAFF
v_call: TRBV9; cdr3_length: 15; clone_size: NA; d_call: TRBD1; j_call: TRBJ1-5; cdr3_nt: TGTGCCAGCAGCGCCTCAGGGGGCGCGGGTCAGCCCCAGCATTTT; cdr3_aa: CASSASGGAGQPQHF